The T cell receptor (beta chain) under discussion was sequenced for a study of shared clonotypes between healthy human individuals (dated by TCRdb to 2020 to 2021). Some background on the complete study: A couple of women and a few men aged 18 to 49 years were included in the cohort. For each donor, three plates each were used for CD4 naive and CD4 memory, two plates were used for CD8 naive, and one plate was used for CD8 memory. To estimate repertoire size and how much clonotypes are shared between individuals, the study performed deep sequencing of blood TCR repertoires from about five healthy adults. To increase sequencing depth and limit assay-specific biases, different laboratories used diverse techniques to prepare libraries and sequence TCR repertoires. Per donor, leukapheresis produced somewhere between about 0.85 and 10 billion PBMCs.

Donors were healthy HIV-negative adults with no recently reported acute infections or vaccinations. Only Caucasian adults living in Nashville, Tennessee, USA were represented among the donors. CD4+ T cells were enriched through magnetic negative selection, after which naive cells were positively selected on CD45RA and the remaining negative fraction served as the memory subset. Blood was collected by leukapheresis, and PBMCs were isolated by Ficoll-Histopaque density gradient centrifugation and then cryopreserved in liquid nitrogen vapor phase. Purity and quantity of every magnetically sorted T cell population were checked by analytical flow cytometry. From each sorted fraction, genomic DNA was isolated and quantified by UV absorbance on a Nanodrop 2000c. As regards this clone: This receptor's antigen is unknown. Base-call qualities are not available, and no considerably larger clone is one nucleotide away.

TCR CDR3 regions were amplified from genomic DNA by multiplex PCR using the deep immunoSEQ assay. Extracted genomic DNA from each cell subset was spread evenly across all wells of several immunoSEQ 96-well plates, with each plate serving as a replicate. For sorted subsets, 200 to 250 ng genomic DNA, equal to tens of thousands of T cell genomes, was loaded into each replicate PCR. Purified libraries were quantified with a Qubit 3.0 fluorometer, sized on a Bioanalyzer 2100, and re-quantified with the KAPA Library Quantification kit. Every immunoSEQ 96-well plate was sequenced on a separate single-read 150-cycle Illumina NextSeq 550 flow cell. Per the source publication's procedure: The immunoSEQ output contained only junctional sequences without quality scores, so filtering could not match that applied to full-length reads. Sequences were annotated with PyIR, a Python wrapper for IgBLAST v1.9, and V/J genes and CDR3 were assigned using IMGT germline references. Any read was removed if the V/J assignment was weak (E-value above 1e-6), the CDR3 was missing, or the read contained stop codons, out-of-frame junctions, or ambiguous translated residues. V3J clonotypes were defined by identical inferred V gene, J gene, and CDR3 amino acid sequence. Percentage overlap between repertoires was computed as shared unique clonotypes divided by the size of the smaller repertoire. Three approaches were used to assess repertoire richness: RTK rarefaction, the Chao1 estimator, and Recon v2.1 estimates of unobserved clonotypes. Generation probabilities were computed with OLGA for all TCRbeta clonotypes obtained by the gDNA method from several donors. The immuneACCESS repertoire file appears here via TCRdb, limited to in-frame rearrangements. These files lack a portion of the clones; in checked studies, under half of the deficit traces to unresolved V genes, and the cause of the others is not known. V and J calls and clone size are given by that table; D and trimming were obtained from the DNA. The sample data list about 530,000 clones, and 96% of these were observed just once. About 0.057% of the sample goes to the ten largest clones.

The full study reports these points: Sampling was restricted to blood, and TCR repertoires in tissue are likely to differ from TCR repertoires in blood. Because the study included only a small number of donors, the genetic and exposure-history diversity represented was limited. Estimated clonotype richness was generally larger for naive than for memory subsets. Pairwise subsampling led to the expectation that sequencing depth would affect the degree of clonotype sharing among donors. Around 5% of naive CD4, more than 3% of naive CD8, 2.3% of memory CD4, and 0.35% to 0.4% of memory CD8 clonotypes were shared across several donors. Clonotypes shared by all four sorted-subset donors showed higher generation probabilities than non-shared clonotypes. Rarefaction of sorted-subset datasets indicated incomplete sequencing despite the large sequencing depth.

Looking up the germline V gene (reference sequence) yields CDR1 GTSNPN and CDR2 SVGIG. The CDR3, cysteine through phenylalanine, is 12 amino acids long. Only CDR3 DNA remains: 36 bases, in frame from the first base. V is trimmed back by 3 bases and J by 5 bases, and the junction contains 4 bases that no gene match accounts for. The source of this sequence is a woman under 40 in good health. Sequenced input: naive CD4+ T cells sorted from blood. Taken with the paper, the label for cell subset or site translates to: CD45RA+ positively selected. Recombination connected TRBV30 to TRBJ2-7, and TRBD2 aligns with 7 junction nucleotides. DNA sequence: TGTGCCTGGAGCACGGGGGGAAACGAGCAGTACTTC. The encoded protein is CAWSTGGNEQYF. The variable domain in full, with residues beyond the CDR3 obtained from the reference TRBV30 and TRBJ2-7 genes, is SQTIHQWPATLVQPVGSPLSLECTVEGTSNPNLYWYRQAAGRGLQLLFYSVGIGQISSEVPQNLSASRPQDRQFILSSKKLLLSDSGFYLCAWSTGGNEQYFGPGTRLTVT.